The sequence of this T cell receptor (beta chain) was determined in a study of T cell repertoires in cytomegalovirus infection (dated by TCRdb to about 2019). For the study in its entirety: Recently identified HLA-C-restricted CMV epitopes, whose presentation resists viral immunomodulation, were targeted by peptide stimulations together with well-studied HLA-B-restricted epitopes. Donor HLA type was relevant to the analysis, as public TCR beta signatures indicated carriage of CMV infection together with the matching HLA type.

The treatment or condition label corresponds to: in vitro stimulation with specific CMV peptide epitopes to enrich CMV-specific T cells. Sequenced using an Illumina HiSeq 1500. TCRdb's own reprocessing of the public reads used fastp at Q25 and MiXCR and kept productive beta chains. One record per CDR3 amino acid sequence lists the most common genes and DNA. For this sample there are a few hundred thousand distinct CDR3 sequences; over 35% appear just once. The ten largest make up 48% of the sample. Results and caveats for the whole study, not just this receptor: Cumulative frequency of public TCR beta family members discriminated carriers of CMV infection plus the relevant HLA type in this cohort and an independent 352-donor cohort. The ex vivo response was dominated by HLA-C-restricted CMV-specific TCR beta clonotypes, which also provided the single most frequent clonotype in two of eight donors.

This clonotype was seen many times. What this receptor recognizes is not known. Base qualities are not recorded, but no much larger clone differs from it by a single base. The germline V gene provides CDR1 SGHVS and CDR2 FNYEAQ. The CDR3 contains 13 residues, cysteine and phenylalanine counted. The kept DNA is CDR3 alone, 39 bases in frame from the first base. A distance of 7 bases separates the germline ends of V and J, which lose 3 bases and 4 bases respectively. This material consisted of cultured PBMCs, taken from culture after CMV antigen stimulation. This TCR derives from a human donor in good health (CMV status not recorded). Some clones in this sample may be carry-over from other donors' samples. The sequence is built from TRBV7-6 and TRBJ2-1; perhaps TRBD1 is the D gene, with 5 bases matching. The CDR3 region: CASSLGPYNEQFF. The nucleotide sequence is given as TGTGCCAGCAGCTTGGGGCCTTACAATGAGCAGTTCTTC.